This entry concerns a single T cell receptor beta chain. This sample is drawn from a study of T cell responses to AZD1222 COVID-19 vaccine. This table comes from immunoSEQ multiplex PCR, and its TCRdb copy is limited to in-frame clones, with some not included. The top ten clones hold roughly a tenth of a sample with under 95,000 clones, approximately 83% of them seen once. V lost 6 bases, J lost 5 bases, and 16 bases lay in between. This CDR3 has 15 residues. Germline CDR1 reads SEHNR; CDR2 reads FQNEAQ (reference sequence). The sequence was collected from an adult who received the AZD1222 COVID-19 vaccine. The genes are TRBV7-9 and TRBJ2-2, with a weak D call TRBD2 (5 bases). Source: peripheral blood, taken 28 days after the second AZD1222 dose. The CDR3 spells CASSLTGISTGELFF. For the CDR3, the DNA is TGTGCCAGCAGTCTAACCGGGATATCGACCGGGGAGCTGTTTTTT.